The 18 T cell receptor beta chains below were found in one sample sequenced in a study of blood T cell repertoires in COVID-19. TCRdb's copy holds only in-frame clones and misses some; the assay was immunoSEQ multiplex PCR. There are fewer than 250,000 clones in the sample; nearly 85% occur only once, and over 4.5% lies in the top ten. The sample taken for sequencing was peripheral blood. The receptors come from a human donor in a cohort sampled during active COVID-19.

In DNA form, the CDR3 reads TGTGCCAGCAGTCGTCCCGGTGGGCAGGGTGTCCCCGGGGAGCTGTTTTTT. It codes for CASSRPGGQGVPGELFF. V gene TRBV27 combines with J gene TRBJ2-2; TRBD1 might be the D (5 bases). CDR1 and CDR2 (germline): MNHEY, SMNVEV (reference sequence). Between the trimmed V and J ends, which lost 5 bases and 6 bases, there was a span of 22 bases. This CDR3 comprises 17 residues.

The table lists this clone with many counts. Other DNA sequences in this sample translate to the same CDR3. The chain recombines TRBV19 with TRBJ1-4; no firm D call. CDR3 length equals 12 residues. With 2 bases removed from V and 7 bases from J, the gap between germline ends came to 5 bases. CDR1 and CDR2 from the germline V gene are LNHDA and SQIVND (reference sequence). This CDR3 is CASSIRGEKLFF. CDR3 bases: TGTGCCAGTAGTATACGAGGTGAAAAACTGTTTTTT.

The CDR3 bases are TGTGCCAGCAGCTTAGCAGGGGGCGCTGGGGCCAACGTCCTGACTTTC. Encoded protein: CASSLAGGAGANVLTF. This chain uses TRBV11-2 with TRBJ2-6, with 8 bases identical to TRBD1. The CDR3 is made up of 16 amino acids. The V and J ends lost 1 base and 2 bases, in that order; junction bases with no gene match: 1. CDR1 and CDR2 from the germline V gene are SGHAT and FQNNGV.

The chain is built from TRBV19 and TRBJ1-5, with no clear D. Trimming took off 8 bases at V and 0 bases at J, with 8 bases between the two ends. The CDR3 spans 13 residues. In germline, CDR1 is LNHDA, CDR2 SQIVND (reference sequence). The CDR3 sequence is CASGDYSNQPQHF. CDR3 DNA: TGTGCCAGTGGTGACTATAGCAATCAGCCCCAGCATTTT.

This rearrangement joins TRBV9 to TRBJ1-1, with TRBD1 identical over 7 bases. The junction had 4 bases not matched to a gene; V was cut back by 0 bases and J by 5 bases. Germline CDR1 and CDR2: SGDLS and YYNGEE. This CDR3 spans 14 amino acids. The CDR3 region has the DNA TGTGCCAGCAGCGTAGGACAGGGTGAAACTGAAGCTTTCTTT. It codes for CASSVGQGETEAFF.

The V gene is TRBV18, the J gene TRBJ2-3; the match to TRBD1 covers 9 bases. CDR3 length: 14 residues. J gave up 3 bases and V 8 bases, and 6 bases lay outside the gene matches. Germline V gene lookup returns CDR1 KGHSH and CDR2 LQKENI. CDR3 loop: CASARQGVTDTQYF. The CDR3 bases are TGTGCCAGCGCCCGACAGGGGGTGACAGATACGCAGTATTTT.

The chain carries TRBV5-1 and TRBJ2-1; 7 bases map to TRBD1. The junction had 8 bases not matched to a gene; V was cut back by 4 bases and J by 1 base. This CDR3 has 16 residues. Germline-derived CDR1 and CDR2 are SGHRS and YFSETQ. The CDR3 reads CASSPGQPSSYNEQFF. The CDR3 region has the DNA TGCGCCAGCAGCCCGGGACAGCCGAGTTCCTACAATGAGCAGTTCTTC.

The chain employs TRBV2 and TRBJ2-5; 8 positions agree with TRBD2. The CDR3 is made up of 18 amino acids. After removal of 4 bases from V and 4 bases from J, the junction contained 17 bases not matched to a gene. The germline V gene encodes CDR1 SNHLY and CDR2 FYNNEI. For the CDR3, the DNA is TGTGCCAGCAGTGCCGGGGGGGGAAGGGACGCGGGTGTAGAGACCCAGTACTTC. This translates into CASSAGGGRDAGVETQYF.

This clone was detected once. The chain has TRBV5-1 and TRBJ2-3; 8 bases match TRBD1. This CDR3 contains 16 residues. Germline CDR1 and CDR2: SGHRS and YFSETQ. The V and J ends lost 2 bases and 3 bases, in that order; junction bases with no gene match: 8. The CDR3 sequence: CASSLPTGERTDTQYF. The CDR3 bases are TGCGCCAGCAGCTTACCGACAGGGGAGAGGACAGATACGCAGTATTTT.

The V and J genes are TRBV9 and TRBJ1-5; 10 bases fit TRBD1. The J segment lost 6 bases and the V segment lost 3 bases, leaving 6 bases of the junction unmatched. CDR1 is SGDLS and CDR2 is YYNGEE in the germline V gene. This CDR3 region has 15 residues. CDR3 sequence: CASSATGGEGQPQHF. The CDR3 DNA follows: TGTGCCAGCAGCGCGACAGGGGGCGAAGGTCAGCCCCAGCATTTT.

The chain links TRBV11-2 to TRBJ2-5, with 8 positions matching TRBD2. J was trimmed by 5 bases and V by 5 bases; bases with no gene match: 16. The CDR3 sequence is 17 residues long. Germline V CDR1 and CDR2: SGHAT, FQNNGV. The CDR3: CASSLRGTGRAGETQYF. For the CDR3, the DNA is TGTGCCAGCAGCCTCCGGGGGACCGGGAGGGCCGGTGAGACCCAGTACTTC.

CDR3 DNA: TGTGCCAGCAGTCAACAGGCCACTAATGAAAAACTGTTTTTT. Protein sequence: CASSQQATNEKLFF. The chain has TRBV28 and TRBJ1-4, with D maybe TRBD1 (5 bases). CDR1 MDHEN and CDR2 SYDVKM come from the germline V gene. This CDR3 comprises 14 residues. V lost 5 bases and J lost 2, with 9 bases in between. The full variable domain, completed using reference TRBV28 and TRBJ1-4, is DVKVTQSSRYLVKRTGEKVFLECVQDMDHENMFWYRQDPGLGLRLIYFSYDVKMKEKGDIPEGYSVSREKKERFSLILESASTNQTSMYLCASSQQATNEKLFFGSGTQLSVL.

This clone was recorded a few times. The genes are TRBV21-1 and TRBJ2-7; TRBD2 is taken as the D call from the table, unchecked against the DNA. TRBV21-1 is labeled a pseudogene. This CDR3 spans 17 amino acids. The CDR3 DNA reads as TGTGCCAGCAGCAAATCGGAACTTAACCTCCGACCGGGCGAGCAGTACTTC. As protein: CASSKSELNLRPGEQYF.

This chain connects TRBV7-9 to TRBJ1-3; TRBD1 might be the D (6 bases). This CDR3 spans 15 amino acids. Germline V gives CDR1 SEHNR, CDR2 FQNEAQ (reference sequence). V dropped 5 bases and J dropped 0 bases, with 11 bases sitting between them. In DNA form, the CDR3 reads TGTGCCAGCAGCCCCGACAGGTTCTCTGGAAACACCATATATTTT. It translates to CASSPDRFSGNTIYF.

This chain links TRBV7-2 with TRBJ1-6, with TRBD1 matching 7 bases. The CDR3 extends over 17 amino acids. J lost 9 bases, V lost 2 bases, and 13 bases had no gene match. Germline CDR1 and CDR2: SGHTA and FQGNSA. CDR3 sequence (DNA): TGTGCCAGCAGCTTATCTAGAGAGGGGGCTGTGGGTTCACCCCTCCACTTT. This sequence encodes CASSLSREGAVGSPLHF.

The chain uses TRBV5-4 and TRBJ1-1; D remains unclear. CDR3 length equals 12 residues. Trimming pared 1 base from V and 3 bases from J, leaving 4 bases between. Germline V gene lookup returns CDR1 SGHNT and CDR2 YYREEE (reference sequence). The CDR3 DNA follows: TGTGCCAGCAGCTTGTCAGACACTGAAGCTTTCTTT. Translating gives CASSLSDTEAFF.

V usage is TRBV7-8 and J usage is TRBJ1-6; no definite D call. This CDR3 is built from 17 residues. Deletions cut 1 base from V and 2 bases from J, with 12 bases between. Looked up from germline, CDR1 is SGHVS and CDR2 is FQNEAQ. The chain's CDR3 is CASSLVVGGTYNSPLHF. For the CDR3, the DNA is TGTGCCAGCAGCTTAGTGGTGGGAGGGACCTATAATTCACCCCTCCACTTT.

This rearrangement joins TRBV9 to TRBJ1-2; D not certain. The germline V and J ends were trimmed by 0 bases and 3 bases, with 12 bases remaining between them. The CDR3 runs 15 residues. CDR1 is SGDLS and CDR2 is YYNGEE in the germline V gene. The CDR3 nucleotides read TGTGCCAGCAGCGTAGGGACTTCCAAGGACTATGGCTACACCTTC. Its protein product is CASSVGTSKDYGYTF.